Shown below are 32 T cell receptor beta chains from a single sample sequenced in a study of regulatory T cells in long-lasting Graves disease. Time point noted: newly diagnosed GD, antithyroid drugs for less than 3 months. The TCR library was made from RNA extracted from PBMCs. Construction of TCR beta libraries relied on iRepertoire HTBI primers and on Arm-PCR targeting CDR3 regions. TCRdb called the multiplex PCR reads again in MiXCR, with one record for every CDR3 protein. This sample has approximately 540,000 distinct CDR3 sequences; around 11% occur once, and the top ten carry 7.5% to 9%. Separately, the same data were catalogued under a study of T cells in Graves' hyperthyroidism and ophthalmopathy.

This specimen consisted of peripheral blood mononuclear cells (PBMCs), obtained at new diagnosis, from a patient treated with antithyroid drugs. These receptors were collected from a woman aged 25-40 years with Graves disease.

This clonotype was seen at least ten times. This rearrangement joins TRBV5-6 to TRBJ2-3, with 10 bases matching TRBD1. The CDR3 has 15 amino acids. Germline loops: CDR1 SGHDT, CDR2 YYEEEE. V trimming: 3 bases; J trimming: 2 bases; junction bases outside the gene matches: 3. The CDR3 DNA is TGTGCCAGCAGCTCGGGACAGGGGATCACAGATACGCAGTATTTT. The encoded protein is CASSSGQGITDTQYF. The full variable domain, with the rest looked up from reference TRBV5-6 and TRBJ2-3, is DAGVTQSPTHLIKTRGQQVTLRCSPKSGHDTVSWYQQALGQGPQFIFQYYEEEERQRGNFPDRFSGHQFPNYSSELNVNALLLGDSALYLCASSSGQGITDTQYFGPGTRLTVL.

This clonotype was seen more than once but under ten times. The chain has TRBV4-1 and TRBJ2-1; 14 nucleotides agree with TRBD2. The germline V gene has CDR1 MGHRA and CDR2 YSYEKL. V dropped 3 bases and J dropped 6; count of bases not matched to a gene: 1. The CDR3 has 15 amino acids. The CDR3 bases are TGCGCCAGCAGCCACGGACTAGCGGGAGGCAATGAGCAGTTCTTC. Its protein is CASSHGLAGGNEQFF.

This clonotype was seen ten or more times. In DNA, the CDR3 is TGTGCCAGCAGCTTAGGTGTAGGGCTGGGCAATGAGCAGTTCTTC. It specifies CASSLGVGLGNEQFF. This chain joins TRBV7-6 and TRBJ2-1; no clear D gene. Germline assignment: CDR1 SGHVS and CDR2 FNYEAQ. V lost 1 base, J lost 6 bases, and 13 bases lay in between. The CDR3 is 15 residues long.

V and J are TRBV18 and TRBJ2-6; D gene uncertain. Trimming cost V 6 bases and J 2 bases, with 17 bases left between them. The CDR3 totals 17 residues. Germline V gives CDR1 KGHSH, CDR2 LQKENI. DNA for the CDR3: TGTGCCAGCTCCCCTACTATTTTTGAACCTGGGGCCAACGTCCTGACTTTC. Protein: CASSPTIFEPGANVLTF.

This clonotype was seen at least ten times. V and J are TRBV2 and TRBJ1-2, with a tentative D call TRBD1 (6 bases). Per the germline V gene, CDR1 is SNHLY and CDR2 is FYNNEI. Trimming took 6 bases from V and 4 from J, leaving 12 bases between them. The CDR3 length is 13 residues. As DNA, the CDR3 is TGTGCCAGCAGAGGACAGTTAATCTATGGCTACACCTTC. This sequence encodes CASRGQLIYGYTF. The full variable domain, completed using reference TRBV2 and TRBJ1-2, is EPEVTQTPSHQVTQMGQEVILRCVPISNHLYFYWYRQILGQKVEFLVSFYNNEISEKSEIFDDQFSVERPDGSNFTLKIRSTKLEDSAMYFCASRGQLIYGYTFGSGTRLTVV.

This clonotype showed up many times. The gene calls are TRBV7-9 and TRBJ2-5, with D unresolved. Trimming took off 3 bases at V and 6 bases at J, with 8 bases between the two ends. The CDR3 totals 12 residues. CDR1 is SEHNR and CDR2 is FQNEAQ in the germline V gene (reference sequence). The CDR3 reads CASSFGQKTQYF. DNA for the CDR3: TGTGCCAGCAGCTTTGGGCAGAAGACCCAGTACTTC.

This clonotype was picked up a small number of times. CDR3 bases: TGTGCCAGCACTGACTGGGGGGGGGCTTTCTTT. Translation gives CASTDWGGAFF. The chain couples TRBV6-1 to TRBJ1-1; D might be TRBD1 (5 bases). V lost 7 bases to trimming and J lost 11 bases, with 14 bases between them. There are 11 residues in the CDR3. CDR1 and CDR2 (germline): MNHNS, SASEGT.

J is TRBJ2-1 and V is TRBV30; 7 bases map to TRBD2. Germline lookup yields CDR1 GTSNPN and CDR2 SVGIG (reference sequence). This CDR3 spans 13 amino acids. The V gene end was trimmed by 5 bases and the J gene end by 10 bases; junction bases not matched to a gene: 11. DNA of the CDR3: TGTGCCTGGCAAACTAGCGCATCTCGCGAGCAGTTCTTC. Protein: CAWQTSASREQFF. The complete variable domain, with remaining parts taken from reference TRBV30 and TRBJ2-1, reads SQTIHQWPATLVQPVGSPLSLECTVEGTSNPNLYWYRQAAGRGLQLLFYSVGIGQISSEVPQNLSASRPQDRQFILSSKKLLLSDSGFYLCAWQTSASREQFFGPGTRLTVL.

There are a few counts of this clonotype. In DNA, the CDR3 is TGTGCCAGCAGCCAAGTGACTCGACCGGGAAATGAGCAGTTCTTC. This codes for CASSQVTRPGNEQFF. The chain recombines TRBV3-1 with TRBJ2-1; TRBD2 might be the D (5 bases). This CDR3 region has 15 residues. V was clipped by 1 base and J by 7 bases, with 14 bases between them. CDR1 LGHDT and CDR2 YNNKEL come from the germline V gene (reference sequence).

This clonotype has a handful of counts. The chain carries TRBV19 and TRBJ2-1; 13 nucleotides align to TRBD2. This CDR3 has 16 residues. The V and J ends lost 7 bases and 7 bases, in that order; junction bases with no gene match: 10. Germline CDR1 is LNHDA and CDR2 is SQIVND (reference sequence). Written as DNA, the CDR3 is TGTGCCAGTACCCCGCCGGGACTAGCGGGGCTGAATGAGCAGTTCTTC. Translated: CASTPPGLAGLNEQFF.

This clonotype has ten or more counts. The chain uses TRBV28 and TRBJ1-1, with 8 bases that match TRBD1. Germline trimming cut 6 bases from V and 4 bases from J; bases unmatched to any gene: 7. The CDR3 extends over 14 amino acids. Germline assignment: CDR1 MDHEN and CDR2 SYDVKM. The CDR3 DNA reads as TGTGCCAGCAGCCCCGGACAGGGATTCACTGAAGCTTTCTTT. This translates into CASSPGQGFTEAFF.

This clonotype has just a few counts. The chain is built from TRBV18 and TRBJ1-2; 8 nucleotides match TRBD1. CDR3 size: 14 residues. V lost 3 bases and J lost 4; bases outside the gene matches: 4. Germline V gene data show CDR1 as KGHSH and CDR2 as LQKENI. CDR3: CASSPSGQAYGYTF. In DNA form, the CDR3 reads TGTGCCAGCTCACCCTCGGGACAGGCCTATGGCTACACCTTC.

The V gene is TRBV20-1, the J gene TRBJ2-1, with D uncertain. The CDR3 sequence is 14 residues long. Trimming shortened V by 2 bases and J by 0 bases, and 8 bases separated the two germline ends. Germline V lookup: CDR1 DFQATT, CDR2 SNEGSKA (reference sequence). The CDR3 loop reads CSARPFSSYNEQFF. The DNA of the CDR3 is TGCAGTGCTAGACCATTTAGCTCCTACAATGAGCAGTTCTTC.

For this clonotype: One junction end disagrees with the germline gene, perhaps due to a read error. The CDR3 DNA follows: TGTGCCGGTAGTATAGATGAAACGCGGAGAGCCACTGAAGCTTTCTTT. Translated: CAGSIDETRRATEAFF. V gene TRBV19 combines with J gene TRBJ1-1; unclear D gene. Germline CDR1 reads LNHDA; CDR2 reads SQIVND (reference sequence). The CDR3 spans 16 residues.

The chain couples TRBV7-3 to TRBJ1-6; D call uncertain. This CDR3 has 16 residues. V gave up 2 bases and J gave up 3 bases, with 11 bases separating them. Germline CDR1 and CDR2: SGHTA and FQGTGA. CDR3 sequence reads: CASSLLPSHYNSPLHF. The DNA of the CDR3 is TGTGCCAGCAGCTTACTCCCCAGTCACTATAATTCACCCCTCCACTTT. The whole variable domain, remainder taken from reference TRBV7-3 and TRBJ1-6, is GAGVSQTPSNKVTEKGKYVELRCDPISGHTALYWYRQSLGQGPEFLIYFQGTGAADDSGLPNDRFFAVRPEGSVSTLKIQRTERGDSAVYLCASSLLPSHYNSPLHFGNGTRLTVT.

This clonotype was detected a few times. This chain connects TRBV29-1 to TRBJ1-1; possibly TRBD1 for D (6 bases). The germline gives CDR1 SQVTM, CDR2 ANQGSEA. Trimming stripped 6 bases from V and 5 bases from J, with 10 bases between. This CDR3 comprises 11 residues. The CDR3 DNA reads TGCAGCGTCTCACAGGGTACTGAAGCTTTCTTT. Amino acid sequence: CSVSQGTEAFF. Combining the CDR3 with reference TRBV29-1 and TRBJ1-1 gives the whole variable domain SAVISQKPSRDICQRGTSLTIQCQVDSQVTMMFWYRQQPGQSLTLIATANQGSEATYESGFVIDKFPISRPNLTFSTLTVSNMSPEDSSIYLCSVSQGTEAFFGQGTRLTVV.

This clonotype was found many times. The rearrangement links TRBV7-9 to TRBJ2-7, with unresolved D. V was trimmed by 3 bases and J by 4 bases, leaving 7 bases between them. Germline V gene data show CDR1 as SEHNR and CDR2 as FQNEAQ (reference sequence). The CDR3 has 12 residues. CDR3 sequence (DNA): TGTGCCAGCAGCTTCTCCGATTACGAGCAGTACTTC. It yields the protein CASSFSDYEQYF.

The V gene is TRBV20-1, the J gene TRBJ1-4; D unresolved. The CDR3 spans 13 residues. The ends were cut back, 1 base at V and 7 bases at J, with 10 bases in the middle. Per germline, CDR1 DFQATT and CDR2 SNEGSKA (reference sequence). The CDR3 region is CSARGQHSEKLFF. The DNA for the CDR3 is TGCAGTGCTAGAGGGCAGCATAGTGAAAAACTGTTTTTT.

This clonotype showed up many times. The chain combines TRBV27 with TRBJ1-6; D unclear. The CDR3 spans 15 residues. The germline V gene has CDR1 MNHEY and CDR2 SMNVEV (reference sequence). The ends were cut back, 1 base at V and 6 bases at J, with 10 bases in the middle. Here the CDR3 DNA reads TGTGCCAGCAGTTTATATCGGGATAGTAATTCACCCCTCCACTTT. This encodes CASSLYRDSNSPLHF.

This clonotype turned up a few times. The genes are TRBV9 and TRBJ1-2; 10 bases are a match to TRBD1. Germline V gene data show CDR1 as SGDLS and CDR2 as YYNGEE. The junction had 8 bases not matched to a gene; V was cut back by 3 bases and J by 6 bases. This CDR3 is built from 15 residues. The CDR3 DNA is TGTGCCAGCAGCGCGGATACTGGGACAGGGGATGGCTACACCTTC. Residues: CASSADTGTGDGYTF.

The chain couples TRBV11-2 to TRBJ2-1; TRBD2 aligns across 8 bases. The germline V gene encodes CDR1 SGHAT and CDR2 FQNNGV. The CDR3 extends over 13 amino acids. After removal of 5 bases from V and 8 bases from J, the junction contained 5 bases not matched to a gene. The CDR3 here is CASSPPGGYEQFF. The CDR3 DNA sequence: TGTGCCAGCAGCCCCCCGGGGGGGTATGAGCAGTTCTTC.

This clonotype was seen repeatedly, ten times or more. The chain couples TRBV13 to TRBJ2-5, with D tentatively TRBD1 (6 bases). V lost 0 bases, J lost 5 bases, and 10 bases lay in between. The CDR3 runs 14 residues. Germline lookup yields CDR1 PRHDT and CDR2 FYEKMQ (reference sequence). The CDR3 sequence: CASSLGTGLETQYF. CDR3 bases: TGTGCCAGCAGCTTAGGAACAGGGTTGGAGACCCAGTACTTC.

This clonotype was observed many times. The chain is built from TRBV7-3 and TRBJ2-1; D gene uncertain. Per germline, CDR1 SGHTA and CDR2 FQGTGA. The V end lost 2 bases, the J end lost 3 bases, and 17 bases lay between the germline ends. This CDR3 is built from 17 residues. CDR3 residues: CASSLLGTESGYNEQFF. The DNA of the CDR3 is TGTGCCAGCAGCTTATTGGGAACGGAATCGGGCTACAATGAGCAGTTCTTC.

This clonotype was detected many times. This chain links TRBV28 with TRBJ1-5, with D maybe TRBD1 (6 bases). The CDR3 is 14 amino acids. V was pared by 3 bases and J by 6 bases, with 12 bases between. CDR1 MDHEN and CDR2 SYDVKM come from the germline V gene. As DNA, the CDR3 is TGTGCCAGCAGTTTTGGGGGCAGGAGTCAGCCCCAGCATTTT. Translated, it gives CASSFGGRSQPQHF.

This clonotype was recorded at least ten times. CDR3 protein: CASGPGPMTSGYTF. CDR3 DNA: TGTGCTAGTGGTCCGGGCCCCATGACGTCGGGCTACACCTTC. The J gene is TRBJ1-2, the V gene TRBV12-5, with D unclear. The V and J ends lost 5 bases and 8 bases respectively, with 18 bases between them. This CDR3 is 14 amino acids long. The germline V gene encodes CDR1 LGHNT and CDR2 FRNRAP.

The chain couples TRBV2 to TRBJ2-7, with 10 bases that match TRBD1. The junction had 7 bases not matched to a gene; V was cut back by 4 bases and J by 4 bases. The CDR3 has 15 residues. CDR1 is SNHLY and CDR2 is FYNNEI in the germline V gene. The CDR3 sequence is CASSVQTGGIYEQYF. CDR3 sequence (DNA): TGTGCCAGCAGTGTACAGACAGGGGGCATTTACGAGCAGTACTTC.

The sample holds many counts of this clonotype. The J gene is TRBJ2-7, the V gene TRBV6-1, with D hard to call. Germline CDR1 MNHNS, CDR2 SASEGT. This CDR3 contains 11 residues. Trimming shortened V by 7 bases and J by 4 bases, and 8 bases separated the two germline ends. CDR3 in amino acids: CASTRGYEQYF. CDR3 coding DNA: TGTGCCAGCACCCGTGGGTACGAGCAGTACTTC.

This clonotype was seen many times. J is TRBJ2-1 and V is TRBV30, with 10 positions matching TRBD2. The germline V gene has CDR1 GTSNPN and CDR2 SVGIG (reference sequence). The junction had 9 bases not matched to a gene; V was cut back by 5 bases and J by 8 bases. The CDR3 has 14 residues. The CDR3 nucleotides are TGTGCCTGGCAAAAGCGGGAGGGCCGTCATGAGCAGTTCTTC. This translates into CAWQKREGRHEQFF.

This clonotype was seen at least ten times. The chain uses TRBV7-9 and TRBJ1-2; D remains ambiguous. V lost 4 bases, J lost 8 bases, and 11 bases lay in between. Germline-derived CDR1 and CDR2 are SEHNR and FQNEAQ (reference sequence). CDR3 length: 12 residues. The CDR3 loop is CASSSDSEGYTF. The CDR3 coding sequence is TGTGCCAGCAGCTCTGACTCAGAGGGCTACACCTTC.

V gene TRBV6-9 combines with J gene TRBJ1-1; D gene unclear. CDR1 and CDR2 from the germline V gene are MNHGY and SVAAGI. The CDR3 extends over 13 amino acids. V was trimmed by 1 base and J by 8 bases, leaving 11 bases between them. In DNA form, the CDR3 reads TGTGCCAGCAGTTATTATAGGGAACAAGAAGCTTTCTTT. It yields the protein CASSYYREQEAFF.

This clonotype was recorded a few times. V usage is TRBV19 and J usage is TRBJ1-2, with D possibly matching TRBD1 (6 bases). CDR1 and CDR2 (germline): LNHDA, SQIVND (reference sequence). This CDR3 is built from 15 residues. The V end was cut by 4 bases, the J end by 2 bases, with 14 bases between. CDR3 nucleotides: TGTGCCAGTAGTACCCTCCCTCAGGGGAACTATGGCTACACCTTC. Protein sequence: CASSTLPQGNYGYTF.

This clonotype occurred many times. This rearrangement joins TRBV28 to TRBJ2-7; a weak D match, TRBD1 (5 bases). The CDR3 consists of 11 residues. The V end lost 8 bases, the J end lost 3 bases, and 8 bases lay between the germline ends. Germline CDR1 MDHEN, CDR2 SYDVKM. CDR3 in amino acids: CASQGFYEQYF. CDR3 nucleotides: TGTGCCAGCCAGGGTTTCTACGAGCAGTACTTC.